This TCR beta chain was captured by sequencing in a study of cytomegalovirus exposure and HLA in healthy donors. Points from the study as a whole: A missense variant in DCLRE1C was later tied to TCR beta V- and J-gene trimming. Across donors, most TCRs were seen rarely, yet some public ones were widespread. According to the study, around 150 TCR beta chains were cytomegalovirus-associated.

A note on this clone: Its cognate antigen is unknown.

V was shortened by 7 bases and J by 0 bases, with 14 bases between the two germline ends. Germline V CDR1 and CDR2: SGDLS, YYNGEE. This CDR3 contains 14 residues. 13 Jbeta primers and 60 Vbeta primers were used for the PCR. Assay: immunoSEQ multiplex PCR; the TCRdb copy retains only in-frame clones and omits some. Of under 250,000 clones detected, roughly 84% appear once; the ten largest clones hold 0.2% to 0.25%. The clonotype was recovered from a girl aged 2-9 years in good health and CMV-seronegative. The rearrangement uses TRBV9 and TRBJ2-7; possible D gene TRBD1, 7 bases. Specimen: PBMCs. This chain's CDR3 is CASGTRGDSYEQYF. The CDR3 nucleotides read TGTGCCAGCGGTACCAGGGGGGACTCCTACGAGCAGTACTTC. The whole variable domain, filled in from reference TRBV9 and TRBJ2-7, reads DSGVTQTPKHLITATGQRVTLRCSPRSGDLSVYWYQQSLDQGLQFLIQYYNGEERAKGNILERFSAQQFPDLHSELNLSSLELGDSALYFCASGTRGDSYEQYFGPGTRLTVT.